Reported below is one T cell receptor (beta chain). This clonotype was counted many times. Its specific antigen is unknown. Qualities for individual bases were not recorded, and no much larger clone is one base off. These data belong to a study of early T cells in non-severe SARS-CoV-2 infection (dated by TCRdb to the early 2020s). Study-level background: Because TCR sequencing was done on bulk RNA from unsorted whole blood, the alpha and beta chains could not be paired.

The method behind the library was 5' RACE. The instrument was a NextSeq 500. The TCR library protocol attached unique molecular identifiers to individual cDNA molecules to correct for sequencing error and PCR bias. Sequencing covered both TCR alpha and beta chains, and within each sample the abundances of alpha and beta sequences were tightly co-correlated. The study's own analysis went as follows. Decombinator V4 was used to annotate the V gene, J gene and CDR3 of the TCR sequences. Expanded TCRs were defined as changing significantly between any two time points under a Poisson model with p below 0.0001. Abundances of TCRs were expressed as counts per million after normalisation to the total number of TCRs sequenced in each sample. TRAV1-2 paired with TRAJ12, TRAJ20 or TRAJ33 defined MAIT TCRs, while TRAV10 paired with TRAJ18 defined iNKT TCRs. VDJdb, accessed 1 November 2021, was searched for CMV, EBV and SARS-CoV-2 annotated TCRs, with TCRs annotated for multiple antigens excluded. Using fastp trimming at Q25 and MiXCR clonotype assembly, TCRdb reanalyzed the public sequencing data and kept in-frame beta chains. All rows with the same CDR3 protein become a single entry with the most common DNA and genes. These V and J calls derive from TCRdb rather than the authors' analysis. In this sample the table shows some 23,000 distinct CDR3 sequences, around 4.8% of which occur a single time. The ten biggest clones cover about 7% of the sample.

Set within a cohort of healthcare workers in London, UK, this nested case-control study involved weekly PCR testing of nasopharyngeal swabs along with blood sampling. Healthcare workers were recruited between 23 and 31 March 2020, during the week of the UK lockdown, and were followed weekly for up to roughly 16 weeks. V and J lose 5 bases and 1 base, and a span of 11 bases separates them. The CDR3 has 14 amino acids, counting the end cysteine and phenylalanine. Only CDR3 DNA remains: 42 bases, in frame from the first base. The germline V gene yields KGHSH for CDR1 and LQKENI for CDR2. The full study reports these points: VDJdb matching was skewed toward anti-spike CD8 responses, so virus-specific expansions were likely underestimated and private and CD4 specificities were missed.

The V and J genes are TRBV18 and TRBJ1-1, and perhaps TRBD1 as D gene, on 5 matching bases. The sequenced sample consisted of whole blood. This TCR was sampled from an adult who was a healthcare worker with PCR-confirmed SARS-CoV-2 infection or an uninfected control (not recorded which). In nucleotide form, the sequence is TGTGCCAGCTCAAGGGACCTAGAGAACACTGAAGCTTTCTTT. Its product reads: CASSRDLENTEAFF.